Included here is one T cell receptor (beta chain) sequence, with context. Antigen: not known. PCR amplification relied on 60 Vbeta primers (plus 13 Jbeta primers). The repertoire was sequenced with immunoSEQ multiplex PCR; TCRdb's copy has only in-frame clones and lacks some. Found here are over 95,000 clones, around three quarters of them singletons; the top ten hold 2% to 3%. The data belong to a study of cytomegalovirus exposure and HLA in healthy donors. Study-wide findings and caveats: Later analysis demonstrated an association between a missense DCLRE1C variant and TCR beta V- and J-gene trimming. From TCR beta sequences, most subjects' HLA-A and HLA-B alleles were reportedly predicted accurately.

The donors gave bone marrow, and they were healthy. The CDR3 covers 17 residues. Trimming at V came to 1 base and at J to 2 bases, leaving 5 bases not matched to a gene. The germline CDR1 and CDR2 sequences are SGHDT and YYEEEE. The sequencing input was PBMCs. This rearrangement joins TRBV5-6 to TRBJ2-3; 12 bases line up with TRBD2. The sequence derives from a female donor in good health and CMV-seronegative. The CDR3 reads CASSLTSGGTYTDTQYF. CDR3 DNA: TGTGCCAGCAGCTTGACTAGCGGGGGGACTTACACAGATACGCAGTATTTT. The whole variable domain, remainder taken from reference TRBV5-6 and TRBJ2-3, is DAGVTQSPTHLIKTRGQQVTLRCSPKSGHDTVSWYQQALGQGPQFIFQYYEEEERQRGNFPDRFSGHQFPNYSSELNVNALLLGDSALYLCASSLTSGGTYTDTQYFGPGTRLTVL.